This TCR beta chain was found in a study of blood T cell repertoires in COVID-19. This clone was observed a single time. Germline loops: CDR1 SGHNT, CDR2 YYREEE (reference sequence). Germline trimming cut 3 bases from V and 15 bases from J; bases unmatched to any gene: 8. CDR3 length equals 14 residues. Profiled with immunoSEQ multiplex PCR; TCRdb holds only in-frame clones, not every one. In the table there are under 250,000 clones, around nine tenths of which are singletons. Contact with a PCR-confirmed or clinician-diagnosed COVID-19 case occurred within 2 weeks of entry. The V and J genes are TRBV5-4 and TRBJ2-1; 14 bases agree with TRBD2. Sequences were obtained from PBMCs or T cells enriched from blood (not recorded which). The receptor was isolated from a woman aged 25-40 years who had been exposed to COVID-19. The CDR3 protein is CASSSSTSGREGFF. The CDR3 DNA reads as TGTGCCAGCAGCTCCTCGACTAGCGGGAGGGAGGGGTTCTTC.